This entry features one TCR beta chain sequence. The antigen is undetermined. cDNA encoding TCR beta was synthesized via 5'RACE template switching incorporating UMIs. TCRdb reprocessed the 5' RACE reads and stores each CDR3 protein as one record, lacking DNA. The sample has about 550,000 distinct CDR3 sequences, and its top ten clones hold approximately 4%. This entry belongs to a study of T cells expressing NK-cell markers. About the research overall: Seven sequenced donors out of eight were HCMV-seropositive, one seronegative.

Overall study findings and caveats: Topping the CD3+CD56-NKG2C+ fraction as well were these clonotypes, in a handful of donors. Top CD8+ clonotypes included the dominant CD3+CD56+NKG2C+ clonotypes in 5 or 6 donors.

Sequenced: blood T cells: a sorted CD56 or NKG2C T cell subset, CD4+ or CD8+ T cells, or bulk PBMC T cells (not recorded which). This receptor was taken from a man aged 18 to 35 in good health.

CDR3 sequence: CSARLASPGELFF. This sequence joins TRBV20-1 and TRBJ2-2. The CDR3 is made up of 13 amino acids. Looked up from germline, CDR1 is DFQATT and CDR2 is SNEGSKA (reference sequence).